Presented here are 29 T cell receptor beta chains from one specimen sequenced in a study of T-cell memory formation after mild COVID-19. TCRdb re-derived calls from the 5' RACE reads in MiXCR, one entry per CDR3 protein. The sample includes 300,000 to 400,000 distinct CDR3 sequences, around 27% of them seen just once. Sequenced sample: PBMCs or a T cell subset sorted from them (not recorded which). The receptors here all came from an adult woman who had mild COVID-19 (a few samples of this study predate the infection). Cell type and time point are not known.

In this sample, this clonotype turned up a few times. The chain links TRBV7-2 to TRBJ1-2; 7 positions agree with TRBD1. Trimming took 5 bases from V and 6 from J; bases not matched to a gene: 6. The germline V gene encodes CDR1 SGHTA and CDR2 FQGNSA. This CDR3 comprises 13 residues. CDR3 sequence: CASSPPGQHGYTF. The CDR3 nucleotides are TGTGCCAGCAGCCCGCCGGGACAGCATGGCTACACCTTC.

The chain has TRBV4-2 and TRBJ2-7; 11 bases agree with TRBD2. Trimming took 7 bases from V and 5 from J; bases not matched to a gene: 7. This CDR3 is built from 14 residues. From germline, CDR1 is LGHNA and CDR2 YNFKEQ. The CDR3: CASTVSGGGNEQYF. As DNA, the CDR3 is TGTGCCAGCACGGTTAGCGGGGGGGGTAACGAGCAGTACTTC.

This clonotype was seen at least ten times. This chain links TRBV11-2 with TRBJ2-1; 9 bases line up with TRBD2. Germline V gives CDR1 SGHAT, CDR2 FQNNGV. The CDR3 runs 18 residues. Trimming cost V 0 bases and J 4 bases; bases outside gene matches: 10. The chain's CDR3 is CASSLDPPTSGPYNEQFF. CDR3 DNA sequence: TGTGCCAGCAGCTTAGATCCCCCGACTAGCGGACCTTACAATGAGCAGTTCTTC.

In DNA form, the CDR3 reads TGTGCCAGCTCCCTCTTAGGGATTGGGGGTGAAAAACTGTTTTTT. It specifies CASSLLGIGGEKLFF. The chain links TRBV27 to TRBJ1-4, with a possible D match to TRBD1 (5 bases). Germline loops: CDR1 MNHEY, CDR2 SMNVEV (reference sequence). This CDR3 spans 15 amino acids. Trimming took 8 bases from V and 7 from J, leaving 20 bases between them.

This clonotype was counted ten times or more. The chain is built from TRBV7-2 and TRBJ2-6, with D tentatively TRBD2 (6 bases). V lost 3 bases to trimming and J lost 1 base, with 7 bases between them. The CDR3 runs 15 residues. CDR1 and CDR2 from the germline V gene are SGHTA and FQGNSA. DNA for the CDR3: TGTGCCAGCAGCTTCGGGGGATCTGGGGCCAACGTCCTGACTTTC. Translated, it gives CASSFGGSGANVLTF.

This chain joins TRBV5-1 and TRBJ2-5; D remains ambiguous. The CDR3 loop spans 15 amino acids. The germline V and J ends were trimmed by 6 bases and 2 bases, with 17 bases remaining between them. Germline CDR1 reads SGHRS; CDR2 reads YFSETQ. CDR3 residues: CASKVSDWDQETQYF. CDR3 sequence (DNA): TGCGCCAGCAAAGTTTCAGATTGGGATCAAGAGACCCAGTACTTC.

This clonotype has just a few counts. The chain couples TRBV7-8 to TRBJ2-5; tentatively, D is TRBD1 (5 bases). Germline-derived CDR1 and CDR2 are SGHVS and FQNEAQ. The CDR3 has 16 residues. The ends were cut back, 2 bases at V and 4 bases at J, with 17 bases in the middle. CDR3 sequence reads: CASSLPGRAVGETQYF. The CDR3 region has the DNA TGTGCCAGCAGCTTACCGGGCAGGGCTGTCGGAGAGACCCAGTACTTC. The full variable domain, rest sourced from reference TRBV7-8 and TRBJ2-5, is GAGVSQSPRYKVAKRGQDVALRCDPISGHVSLFWYQQALGQGPEFLTYFQNEAQLDKSGLPSDRFFAERPEGSVSTLKIQRTQQEDSAVYLCASSLPGRAVGETQYFGPGTRLLVL.

The V and J genes are TRBV12-3 or TRBV12-4 and TRBJ2-7, with TRBD1 identical over 8 bases. The CDR3 contains 14 residues. Germline trimming cut 7 bases from V and 4 bases from J; bases unmatched to any gene: 9. CDR3 residues: CASTLTGESYEQYF. DNA for the CDR3: TGTGCCAGCACCCTGACAGGGGAATCTTACGAGCAGTACTTC.

The chain has TRBV9 and TRBJ2-1; 10 bases match TRBD2. CDR1 is SGDLS and CDR2 is YYNGEE in the germline V gene. The CDR3 consists of 15 residues. The V and J ends lost 3 bases and 8 bases, in that order; junction bases with no gene match: 8. DNA of the CDR3: TGTGCCAGCAGCGCCAGCGGGAGGGCCATCCATGAGCAGTTCTTC. Protein: CASSASGRAIHEQFF.

The rearrangement links TRBV15 to TRBJ2-7; the match to TRBD1 covers 9 bases. Germline-derived CDR1 and CDR2 are LNHNV and YYDKDF (reference sequence). Trimming took 1 base from V and 4 from J; bases not matched to a gene: 8. The CDR3 spans 16 residues. CDR3 sequence (DNA): TGTGCCACCAGCAGAGGAACCTACAGGGGGCAGTACGAGCAGTACTTC. This translates into CATSRGTYRGQYEQYF. Together with reference TRBV15 and TRBJ2-7, the CDR3 gives the full variable domain: DAMVIQNPRYQVTQFGKPVTLSCSQTLNHNVMYWYQQKSSQAPKLLFHYYDKDFNNEADTPDNFQSRRPNTSFCFLDIRSPGLGDTAMYLCATSRGTYRGQYEQYFGPGTRLTVT.

The V and J genes are TRBV7-8 and TRBJ2-1, with TRBD2 identical over 12 bases. This CDR3 comprises 20 residues. The germline V gene has CDR1 SGHVS and CDR2 FQNEAQ. V trimming: 3 bases; J trimming: 7 bases; junction bases outside the gene matches: 19. The CDR3 sequence: CASSFKGRGTTSGRRNEQFF. CDR3 DNA: TGTGCCAGCAGCTTCAAGGGGAGGGGAACGACTAGCGGGAGAAGAAATGAGCAGTTCTTC.

V usage is TRBV11-3 and J usage is TRBJ1-2; 7 nucleotides align to TRBD1. V shed 4 bases, J shed 0 bases, and the junction held 5 bases outside the gene matches. Germline V gives CDR1 SGHNT, CDR2 YENEEA. CDR3 size: 15 residues. CDR3 residues: CASSSGGPTNYGYTF. In DNA form, the CDR3 reads TGTGCCAGCAGCTCAGGGGGACCGACTAACTATGGCTACACCTTC.

The chain joins TRBV12-3 or TRBV12-4 to TRBJ1-6; tentatively, D is TRBD1 (5 bases). This CDR3 comprises 13 residues. The ends were cut back, 6 bases at V and 8 bases at J, with 11 bases in the middle. CDR3 loop: CASRPGWDSPLHF. The CDR3 nucleotides read TGTGCCAGCAGACCAGGGTGGGATTCACCCCTCCACTTT.

This clonotype was counted between two and nine times. The J gene is TRBJ1-2, the V gene TRBV7-3, with D tentatively TRBD1 (6 bases). The CDR3 loop spans 15 amino acids. V lost 5 bases and J lost 4, with 17 bases in between. Germline V gene sequence: CDR1 SGHTA, CDR2 FQGTGA. The CDR3 here is CASSLQGEGSYGYTF. CDR3 DNA: TGTGCCAGCAGCCTACAGGGTGAGGGATCCTATGGCTACACCTTC.

The chain has TRBV12-3 or TRBV12-4 and TRBJ1-5; maybe TRBD1 (5 bases). The V gene lost 9 bases and the J gene lost 4 bases, with 16 bases spanning the gap. There are 14 residues in the CDR3. This chain's CDR3 is CASGVGGTNQPQHF. CDR3 DNA: TGTGCCAGTGGGGTGGGGGGGACTAATCAGCCCCAGCATTTT.

This chain connects TRBV27 to TRBJ2-7; possible D gene TRBD1, 6 bases. V lost 8 bases and J lost 5, with 19 bases in between. Germline CDR1 reads MNHEY; CDR2 reads SMNVEV (reference sequence). This CDR3 contains 14 residues. The CDR3 loop reads CASSDSLKLHEQYF. Written as DNA, the CDR3 is TGTGCCAGCTCGGACAGCCTCAAGCTCCACGAGCAGTACTTC.

The V call is TRBV6-5, the J call TRBJ1-5; D is unresolved. V was cut by 6 bases and J by 2 bases, with 8 bases left in between. The CDR3 runs 13 residues. CDR1 MNHEY and CDR2 SVGAGI come from the germline V gene. The DNA of the CDR3 is TGTGCCAGCAGGGCCAGGCGCAATCAGCCCCAGCATTTT. Protein: CASRARRNQPQHF.

The gene calls are TRBV12-3 or TRBV12-4 and TRBJ1-1; tentatively, D is TRBD1 (6 bases). Deletions cut 6 bases from V and 8 bases from J, with 13 bases between. CDR3 length equals 12 residues. CDR3 bases: TGTGCCAGCAGAACTACGGGGACAGAAGCTTTCTTT. It translates to CASRTTGTEAFF.

This clonotype was recorded only once. The chain uses TRBV5-1 and TRBJ2-1, with a possible D match to TRBD2 (7 bases). V was shortened by 4 bases and J by 4 bases, with 15 bases between the two germline ends. The CDR3 consists of 15 residues. CDR1 SGHRS and CDR2 YFSETQ come from the germline V gene. The CDR3 sequence is CASSVGGGAYNEQFF. The CDR3 DNA reads as TGCGCCAGCAGCGTAGGAGGGGGGGCGTACAATGAGCAGTTCTTC. Combining the CDR3 with reference TRBV5-1 and TRBJ2-1 gives the whole variable domain KAGVTQTPRYLIKTRGQQVTLSCSPISGHRSVSWYQQTPGQGLQFLFEYFSETQRNKGNFPGRFSGRQFSNSRSEMNVSTLELGDSALYLCASSVGGGAYNEQFFGPGTRLTVL.

The chain employs TRBV9 and TRBJ1-1; D not certain. The V and J ends lost 5 bases and 1 base respectively, with 9 bases between them. This CDR3 is built from 13 residues. Germline CDR1 and CDR2: SGDLS and YYNGEE. Here the CDR3 DNA reads TGTGCCAGCAGTGACCGATGGAACACTGAAGCTTTCTTT. Its protein product is CASSDRWNTEAFF. Full variable domain (remainder filled in from reference TRBV9 and TRBJ1-1): DSGVTQTPKHLITATGQRVTLRCSPRSGDLSVYWYQQSLDQGLQFLIQYYNGEERAKGNILERFSAQQFPDLHSELNLSSLELGDSALYFCASSDRWNTEAFFGQGTRLTVV.

The chain combines TRBV28 with TRBJ2-1; 10 bases align to TRBD2. Germline assignment: CDR1 MDHEN and CDR2 SYDVKM. This CDR3 region has 15 residues. V shed 5 bases and J 2 bases; nucleotides not matched to a gene: 3. The CDR3: CASSLAGAAYNEQFF. CDR3 nucleotide sequence: TGTGCCAGCAGTCTAGCGGGAGCAGCCTACAATGAGCAGTTCTTC.

This clonotype was seen only a few times. This rearrangement joins TRBV11-3 to TRBJ2-7, with D possibly being TRBD1 (6 bases). CDR1 SGHNT and CDR2 YENEEA come from the germline V gene. The CDR3 has 14 amino acids. V was shortened by 4 bases and J by 5 bases, with 15 bases between the two germline ends. CDR3 in DNA: TGTGCCAGCAGCTCGAGAAGGACAGCGGACGAGCAGTACTTC. Its protein product is CASSSRRTADEQYF.

V is TRBV28 and J is TRBJ1-1; 7 positions match TRBD1. CDR1 is MDHEN and CDR2 is SYDVKM in the germline V gene. V lost 5 bases, J lost 5 bases, and 14 bases stayed unmatched. This CDR3 contains 16 residues. The CDR3 region has the DNA TGTGCCAGCAGTAGCCCCCGAGGGGGCCGGAGGACTGAAGCTTTCTTT. Its protein is CASSSPRGGRRTEAFF.

Comments on this clonotype: Given a much more abundant clone one base away, this may be a read error. The gene calls are TRBV15 and TRBJ1-1, with 12 bases matching TRBD1. Germline V gene sequence: CDR1 LNHNV, CDR2 YYDKDF (reference sequence). The CDR3 has 15 residues. The CDR3 DNA is TGTGCCACCAGCAGAGGGGACAGGGGGCTCACTGAAGATTTCTTT. Protein product: CATSRGDRGLTEDFF.

CDR3 nucleotide sequence: TGTGCCAGCAGTTTACGGCTAGCGGGGGTTAGCTCCTACGAGCAGTACTTC. Its protein product is CASSLRLAGVSSYEQYF. This chain links TRBV12-3 or TRBV12-4 with TRBJ2-7, with 10 nucleotides matching TRBD2. J was trimmed by 0 bases and V by 2 bases; bases with no gene match: 7. The CDR3 totals 17 residues.

This clonotype was found a few times. The CDR3 DNA follows: TGTGCCAGCAGCCCTCGACAGACTAACACTGAAGCTTTCTTT. It encodes CASSPRQTNTEAFF. This sequence joins TRBV7-2 and TRBJ1-1; D possibly corresponds to TRBD1 (5 bases). Trimming took 5 bases from V and 2 from J, leaving 12 bases between them. This CDR3 contains 14 residues. Looked up from germline, CDR1 is SGHTA and CDR2 is FQGNSA.

V gene TRBV20-1 combines with J gene TRBJ1-2; D might be TRBD1 (6 bases). Trimming took off 0 bases at V and 3 bases at J, with 11 bases between the two ends. This CDR3 contains 14 residues. CDR1 is DFQATT and CDR2 is SNEGSKA in the germline V gene (reference sequence). The CDR3 coding sequence is TGCAGTGCTAGAGACGGAGGGGGAGACTATGGCTACACCTTC. Translating it yields CSARDGGGDYGYTF.

The J gene is TRBJ1-1, the V gene TRBV19; 7 bases map to TRBD1. Germline assignment: CDR1 LNHDA and CDR2 SQIVND (reference sequence). J gave up 4 bases and V 2 bases, and 4 bases lay outside the gene matches. The CDR3 covers 14 residues. In DNA form, the CDR3 reads TGTGCCAGTAGTATATCAGGGGGGGGCACTGAAGCTTTCTTT. Its protein product is CASSISGGGTEAFF.

The chain joins TRBV20-1 to TRBJ2-1; D is undetermined. V lost 5 bases, J lost 5 bases, and 22 bases lay in between. The CDR3 spans 16 residues. Germline V gene sequence: CDR1 DFQATT, CDR2 SNEGSKA (reference sequence). DNA for the CDR3: TGCAGTGCTCCTCCGACTGGCCATTTGGGCGACAATGAGCAGTTCTTC. Amino acid sequence: CSAPPTGHLGDNEQFF.